One and the same sample provided the 18 T cell receptor beta chains below, sequenced in a study of radiotherapy plus CTLA-4 blockade in lung cancer. Clones were sequenced by immunoSEQ multiplex PCR, and TCRdb holds only the in-frame ones, with some missing. The sample holds about 25,000 clones, about three quarters seen once. The sample in question was peripheral blood, obtained from a patient treated with radiotherapy plus ipilimumab. The source is a human donor with non-small cell lung cancer who had stable disease on radiotherapy plus ipilimumab.

The CDR3 DNA follows: TGTGCCAGCAGCCTTAAGCGGGAGCGTTACAATGAGCAGTTCTTC. Translated, it gives CASSLKRERYNEQFF. This chain joins TRBV7-2 and TRBJ2-1, with 8 bases fitting TRBD2. With 5 bases clipped from V and 4 bases from J, the junction kept 7 bases outside the gene matches. The CDR3 sequence is 15 residues long. CDR1 and CDR2 (germline): SGHTA, FQGNSA.

CDR3 protein: CASSPLAGSPGELFF. The CDR3 coding sequence is TGCGCCAGCAGCCCCCTAGCGGGGTCGCCCGGGGAGCTGTTTTTT. The chain links TRBV5-1 to TRBJ2-2; 9 bases are shared with TRBD2. V dropped 4 bases and J dropped 6; count of bases not matched to a gene: 7. The CDR3 loop spans 15 amino acids. Germline-derived CDR1 and CDR2 are SGHRS and YFSETQ.

This clone was detected only a few times. The rearrangement uses TRBV30 and TRBJ1-4, with 7 bases identical to TRBD1. V shed 0 bases, J shed 7 bases, and the junction held 8 bases outside the gene matches. The CDR3 is made up of 15 amino acids. Germline loops: CDR1 GTSNPN, CDR2 SVGIG (reference sequence). Written as DNA, the CDR3 is TGTGCCTGGAGTGTATCGCAGGGGGAAACTGAAAAACTGTTTTTT. It encodes CAWSVSQGETEKLFF.

The CDR3 nucleotides are TGTGCCAGTAGCTCCGGACATCCCACGCAGTATTTT. This codes for CASSSGHPTQYF. The J gene is TRBJ2-3, the V gene TRBV19; perhaps TRBD1 as D (5 bases). The CDR3 totals 12 residues. Germline V gene data show CDR1 as LNHDA and CDR2 as SQIVND (reference sequence). The ends were cut back, 6 bases at V and 9 bases at J, with 13 bases in the middle.

The V and J genes are TRBV27 and TRBJ2-5; 8 positions agree with TRBD1. This CDR3 is built from 16 residues. CDR1 MNHEY and CDR2 SMNVEV come from the germline V gene (reference sequence). Trimming took 2 bases from V and 3 from J; bases not matched to a gene: 8. The CDR3 DNA reads TGTGCCAGCAGTTTAACGGACAGGGTTTGGGAAGAGACCCAGTACTTC. Encoded protein: CASSLTDRVWEETQYF.

The count of this clone is one. The chain links TRBV2 to TRBJ1-4; possible D gene TRBD1, 5 bases. CDR3 size: 15 residues. Looked up from germline, CDR1 is SNHLY and CDR2 is FYNNEI. V dropped 2 bases and J dropped 1 base, with 8 bases sitting between them. CDR3 amino acids: CASSEWGVTNEKLFF. DNA of the CDR3: TGTGCCAGCAGTGAATGGGGGGTAACTAATGAAAAACTGTTTTTT.

The chain has TRBV4-3 and TRBJ1-4; D is unresolved. Germline V lookup: CDR1 LGHNA, CDR2 YSLEER. The CDR3 has 18 amino acids. Between the trimmed V and J ends, which lost 0 bases and 7 bases, there was a span of 21 bases. The CDR3 nucleotides are TGCGCCAGCAGCCAAGAGCCCCCGGGGTCCCTTTTCGTTGAAAAACTGTTTTTT. This codes for CASSQEPPGSLFVEKLFF.

CDR3 amino acids: CASSLAGRGLRETQYF. CDR3 nucleotide sequence: TGTGCCAGCAGCTTAGCAGGCAGGGGGTTAAGAGAGACCCAGTACTTC. J is TRBJ2-5 and V is TRBV7-2, with 7 bases identical to TRBD1. Trimming at V came to 0 bases and at J to 4 bases, leaving 8 bases not matched to a gene. The CDR3 is 16 residues long. CDR1 and CDR2 (germline): SGHTA, FQGNSA.

Note on this clone: One junction end disagrees with the germline gene, perhaps due to a read error. The rearrangement links TRBV7-9 to TRBJ2-1; D unclear. CDR1 and CDR2 (germline): SEHNR, FQNEAQ (reference sequence). This CDR3 has 14 residues. CDR3 nucleotides: TGTGCCAGCAGCTTAGCTCTTTCCCCGACGAATTCGATCTTC. Its protein is CASSLALSPTNSIF. The variable domain in full, completed from reference TRBV7-9 and TRBJ2-1, reads DTGVSQNPRHKITKRGQNVTFRCDPISEHNRLYWYRQTLGQGPEFLTYFQNEAQLEKSRLLSDRFSAERPKGSFSTLEIQRTEQGDSAMYLCASSLALSPTNSIFGPGTRLTVL.

The chain carries TRBV28 and TRBJ2-1; TRBD2 matches 9 bases. Germline loops: CDR1 MDHEN, CDR2 SYDVKM. V shed 6 bases, J shed 0 bases, and the junction held 12 bases outside the gene matches. The CDR3 consists of 18 residues. This CDR3 reads CASRGREGQYSSYNEQFF. CDR3 nucleotide sequence: TGTGCCAGCAGAGGGCGGGAGGGCCAGTATAGCTCCTACAATGAGCAGTTCTTC.

About this clone itself: A junction boundary mismatches the germline segment, possibly from a read error. The chain joins TRBV7-7 to TRBJ2-7; TRBD2 agrees at 9 bases. Per the germline V gene, CDR1 is SSHAT and CDR2 is FNYEAQ (reference sequence). CDR3 length: 15 residues. The CDR3 here is CASSPGLAGAYEQYF. The DNA of the CDR3 is TGTGCTAGCAGCCCAGGTTTAGCGGGAGCATACGAGCAGTACTTC.

The chain links TRBV5-1 to TRBJ1-1, with D perhaps matching TRBD1 (5 bases). The CDR3 is made up of 14 amino acids. The V gene lost 3 bases and the J gene lost 4 bases, with 13 bases spanning the gap. Germline values: CDR1 SGHRS, CDR2 YFSETQ. CDR3 sequence (DNA): TGCGCCAGCAGCTGGGCAGGGCAGGGCACTGAAGCTTTCTTT. It yields the protein CASSWAGQGTEAFF.

The chain couples TRBV28 to TRBJ1-5; D might be TRBD1 (5 bases). This CDR3 spans 14 amino acids. Trimming shortened V by 6 bases and J by 3 bases, and 12 bases separated the two germline ends. CDR1 MDHEN and CDR2 SYDVKM come from the germline V gene. CDR3 residues: CASRGAGANQPQHF. The CDR3 nucleotides read TGTGCCAGCAGAGGGGCCGGGGCCAATCAGCCCCAGCATTTT.

Only a few counts were recorded for this clone. CDR3 in DNA: TGTGCCAGCAGTGTTGGGCGGACTAGCGGCTACAATGAGCAGTTCTTC. Translated: CASSVGRTSGYNEQFF. The chain links TRBV6-1 to TRBJ2-1, with TRBD2 matching over 10 bases. After removal of 4 bases from V and 3 bases from J, the junction contained 6 bases not matched to a gene. Germline assignment: CDR1 MNHNS and CDR2 SASEGT. CDR3 length equals 16 residues.

V usage is TRBV10-2 and J usage is TRBJ2-7, with D possibly TRBD1 on 5 matching bases. This CDR3 comprises 11 residues. Germline CDR1 and CDR2: WSHSY and SAAADI. V lost 7 bases and J 4 bases, leaving 8 bases between the germline ends. Written as DNA, the CDR3 is TGCGCCAGCACCCAGGGATACGAGCAGTACTTC. This encodes CASTQGYEQYF.

This clone was seen a handful of times. The chain recombines TRBV19 with TRBJ1-1; D remains ambiguous. This CDR3 region has 14 residues. The V end lost 3 bases, the J end lost 0 bases, and 8 bases lay between the germline ends. Germline values: CDR1 LNHDA, CDR2 SQIVND (reference sequence). The CDR3 region has the DNA TGTGCCAGTAGTATTGTAGACATGAACACTGAAGCTTTCTTT. Its protein is CASSIVDMNTEAFF.

The V call is TRBV21-1, the J call TRBJ2-1; the DNA was not used to check the table's D call, TRBD2. TRBV21-1 is reported as a pseudogene. This CDR3 comprises 16 residues. CDR3 sequence (DNA): TGTGCCAGCAGCAAAGGACGCGGGAGAGGGAACAATGAGCAGTTCTTC. Its translation: CASSKGRGRGNNEQFF.

In this sample, this clone is medium-sized. The V and J genes are TRBV19 and TRBJ2-7; D possibly corresponds to TRBD1 (6 bases). Germline CDR1 reads LNHDA; CDR2 reads SQIVND (reference sequence). The CDR3 is made up of 13 amino acids. V lost 4 bases, J lost 2 bases, and 9 bases lay in between. Here the CDR3 reads CASSKGHPYEQYF. CDR3 bases: TGTGCCAGTAGTAAGGGACACCCCTACGAGCAGTACTTC. Looking up the rest from reference TRBV19 and TRBJ2-7 gives the full variable domain: DGGITQSPKYLFRKEGQNVTLSCEQNLNHDAMYWYRQDPGQGLRLIYYSQIVNDFQKGDIAEGYSVSREKKESFPLTVTSAQKNPTAFYLCASSKGHPYEQYFGPGTRLTVT.